These 5 T cell receptor beta chains originate from one sample sequenced in a study of blood T cell repertoires in COVID-19. Clones were sequenced by immunoSEQ multiplex PCR, and TCRdb holds only the in-frame ones, with some missing. This sample yields about 94,000 clones, of which roughly 74% are seen a single time; less than 7% belongs to the top ten. Sequenced sample: peripheral blood. Receptors originate from a man in his 70s with COVID-19, enrolled during active disease.

The V and J genes are TRBV5-1 and TRBJ2-7; maybe TRBD1 (6 bases). Per germline, CDR1 SGHRS and CDR2 YFSETQ. The CDR3 has 11 amino acids. The V gene lost 4 bases and the J gene lost 9 bases, with 11 bases spanning the gap. The DNA for the CDR3 is TGCGCCAGCAGCGATTTGACAGGGCAGTACTTC. Protein sequence: CASSDLTGQYF.

The V and J genes are TRBV11-2 and TRBJ2-7; 11 bases map to TRBD2. The junction had 11 bases not matched to a gene; V was cut back by 7 bases and J by 6 bases. Germline loops: CDR1 SGHAT, CDR2 FQNNGV. CDR3 length: 15 amino acids. CDR3 sequence: CASTPSTSGSGEQYF. CDR3 bases: TGTGCCAGCACCCCCTCCACTAGCGGGAGTGGCGAGCAGTACTTC.

This chain joins TRBV10-3 and TRBJ2-3; the D gene is possibly TRBD2 (5 bases). The CDR3 totals 12 residues. Germline lookup yields CDR1 ENHRY and CDR2 SYGVKD. Trimming removed 7 bases at V and 3 bases at J, with 8 bases between. The CDR3 region is CAIKGVTDTQYF. The CDR3 coding sequence is TGTGCCATCAAGGGAGTGACAGATACGCAGTATTTT.

CDR3 nucleotides: TGTGCCAGCAGCCCGCCCGGGGTACGCGATGAGCAGTTCTTC. As protein: CASSPPGVRDEQFF. V and J are TRBV7-2 and TRBJ2-1; D is possibly TRBD2 (5 bases). V was shortened by 5 bases and J by 8 bases, with 16 bases between the two germline ends. CDR3 length equals 14 residues. CDR1 SGHTA and CDR2 FQGNSA come from the germline V gene. The full variable domain, in which reference TRBV7-2 and TRBJ2-1 provide the parts outside the CDR3, is GAGVSQSPSNKVTEKGKDVELRCDPISGHTALYWYRQSLGQGLEFLIYFQGNSAPDKSGLPSDRFSAERTGGSVSTLTIQRTQQEDSAVYLCASSPPGVRDEQFFGPGTRLTVL.

The chain uses TRBV29-1 and TRBJ2-3; 7 bases align to TRBD2. V was clipped by 5 bases and J by 2 bases; unmatched bases: 7. In germline, CDR1 is SQVTM, CDR2 ANQGSEA. The CDR3 is made up of 14 amino acids. CDR3 sequence (DNA): TGCAGCGTTTTGCGGGGGAGTCTCACAGATACGCAGTATTTT. Translation gives CSVLRGSLTDTQYF.